The clone carrying this T cell receptor (beta chain) showed up many times. TCRdb called the 5' RACE reads again in MiXCR, with one record for every CDR3 protein. The table shows 85,000 to 100,000 distinct CDR3 sequences, with 9.5% to 11% occurring only once. The data stem from a study of early T cells in non-severe SARS-CoV-2 infection. From germline, CDR1 is SQVTM and CDR2 ANQGSEA. The CDR3 is 14 residues long. V gave up 2 bases and J gave up 5 bases, with 12 bases separating them. Sequenced sample: whole blood. The source of this sequence is an adult who was a healthcare worker with PCR-confirmed SARS-CoV-2 infection or an uninfected control (not recorded which). The chain joins TRBV29-1 to TRBJ2-2; D possibly corresponds to TRBD2 (7 bases). The CDR3 nucleotides read TGCAGCGTTGAATCCAGGGGAGGGACCGGGGAGCTGTTTTTT. It specifies CSVESRGGTGELFF.